This is a list of T cell receptor beta chains from one sample in a study of naive and memory T cell subsets. TCRdb re-called the 5' RACE reads with MiXCR, one entry per CDR3 protein. This sample has tens of thousands of distinct CDR3 sequences, with about 4% found just once. The receptors come from a male donor in good health. Both conserved end residues are part of each CDR3. A D gene is named only where the DNA matches it firmly. Expanded clones get a size class; other rows say once, few or many, or leave the size out.

TRBV4-1,many,NA,TRBJ1-2,CASSQDQVGQDYGYTF,TGCGCCAGCAGCCAAGACCAAGTGGGCCAGGACTATGGCTACACCTTC
TRBV12-3/TRBV12-4,many,TRBD2,TRBJ2-1,CASSLGLSGEQFF,TGTGCCAGCAGTTTAGGACTTAGCGGGGAGCAGTTCTTC
TRBV6-5,many,TRBD1,TRBJ2-1,CASRPQGVLSNEQFF,TGTGCCAGCAGGCCACAGGGGGTCCTTTCGAATGAGCAGTTCTTC
TRBV6-5,many,TRBD1,TRBJ2-7,CASSYKRQGEQYF,TGTGCCAGCAGTTATAAGAGACAGGGAGAGCAGTACTTC
TRBV5-1,many,TRBD1,TRBJ2-2,CASSRGQGISGELFF,TGCGCCAGCAGCCGGGGACAGGGGATCTCCGGGGAGCTGTTTTTT
TRBV7-2,many,NA,TRBJ2-5,CASSSYTGTPQPTQYF,TGTGCCAGCAGCTCATACACCGGGACACCCCAGCCGACCCAGTACTTC
TRBV28,many,NA,TRBJ1-6,CASSFAGGSVNSPLHF,TGTGCCAGCAGTTTCGCGGGGGGCTCCGTCAATTCACCCCTCCACTTT
TRBV25-1,many,NA,TRBJ1-4,CASSLGTGNEKLFF,TGTGCCAGCAGTTTAGGGACCGGAAATGAAAAACTGTTTTTT
TRBV2,medium-sized,NA,TRBJ1-5,CASSEMGSYQPQHF,TGTGCCAGCAGTGAAATGGGTAGTTATCAGCCCCAGCATTTT
TRBV7-9,medium-sized,NA,TRBJ2-3,CASRNTSTDTQYF,TGTGCCAGCAGAAATACTAGCACAGATACGCAGTATTTT
TRBV5-1,many,TRBD2,TRBJ2-3,CASSHPAGGTDTQYF,TGCGCCAGCAGCCACCCAGCGGGGGGCACAGATACGCAGTATTTT
TRBV4-3,many,NA,TRBJ1-2,CASSLTVVDYGYTF,TGCGCCAGCAGTCTGACAGTCGTAGACTATGGCTACACCTTC
TRBV7-8,many,NA,TRBJ2-7,CASSLVAEPAYEQYF,TGTGCCAGCAGCTTAGTCGCGGAGCCCGCTTACGAGCAGTACTTC
TRBV6-1,many,NA,TRBJ1-1,CASSRRGKNTEAFF,TGTGCCAGCAGTCGACGGGGGAAGAACACTGAAGCTTTCTTT
TRBV4-2,many,NA,TRBJ1-4,CASSQDLRATNEKLFF,TGTGCCAGCAGCCAAGACCTAAGGGCAACTAATGAAAAACTGTTTTTT
TRBV7-2,many,TRBD1,TRBJ2-1,CASSFLGTGVSYNEQFF,TGTGCCAGCAGCTTCCTAGGGACAGGGGTCTCCTACAATGAGCAGTTCTTC
TRBV20-1,many,TRBD2,TRBJ2-3,CSARVLFGGATDTQYF,TGCAGTGCTAGAGTTCTTTTCGGGGGGGCCACAGATACGCAGTATTTT
TRBV7-2,many,NA,TRBJ2-5,CASSPQTSLETQYF,TGTGCCAGCAGCCCCCAGACTAGTTTGGAGACCCAGTACTTC
TRBV29-1,many,NA,TRBJ2-5,CSVEHLQETQYF,TGCAGCGTAGAACACCTCCAAGAGACCCAGTACTTC
TRBV6-4,medium-sized,NA,TRBJ2-6,CASSAQAGSGANVLTF,TGTGCCAGCAGTGCGCAGGCAGGCTCTGGGGCCAACGTCCTGACTTTC
TRBV15,many,TRBD2,TRBJ2-7,CATSIERGLSYEQYF,TGTGCCACCAGCATTGAGCGGGGCCTCTCCTACGAGCAGTACTTC
TRBV14,many,TRBD2,TRBJ2-7,CASSQVLAGGNYEQYF,TGTGCCAGCAGCCAAGTGCTAGCGGGAGGAAACTACGAGCAGTACTTC
TRBV6-6,NA,NA,TRBJ2-3,CASSPGHLTDTQYF,TGTGCCAGCAGCCCCGGGCATCTCACAGATACGCAGTATTTT
TRBV28,many,NA,TRBJ2-5,CASSSPGGYQETQYF,TGTGCCAGCAGTTCCCCCGGCGGGTACCAAGAGACCCAGTACTTC
TRBV14,many,NA,TRBJ1-5,CASSQGDQTPQHF,TGTGCCAGCAGCCAAGGAGACCAAACGCCCCAGCATTTT
TRBV29-1,many,NA,TRBJ2-1,CSVDPGTSSYNEQFF,TGCAGCGTTGACCCGGGGACGAGCTCCTACAATGAGCAGTTCTTC
TRBV12-3/TRBV12-4,many,TRBD1,TRBJ2-5,CASSLSRTGRETQYF,TGTGCCAGCAGTTTATCGCGGACAGGGCGAGAGACCCAGTACTTC
TRBV20-1,many,TRBD1,TRBJ2-3,CSASGDRGTGYRDTQYF,TGCAGTGCCTCCGGGGATAGGGGGACAGGGTATCGAGATACGCAGTATTTT
TRBV11-2,many,NA,TRBJ1-1,CASSFTTGLNTEAFF,TGTGCCAGCAGCTTCACTACAGGGCTGAACACTGAAGCTTTCTTT
TRBV11-2,many,NA,TRBJ1-4,CASSWAAPNEKLFF,TGTGCCAGCAGCTGGGCCGCTCCTAATGAAAAACTGTTTTTT
TRBV12-3/TRBV12-4,many,NA,TRBJ1-6,CASKTLSGASSSPLHF,TGTGCCAGCAAAACACTTTCGGGGGCTTCCAGTTCACCCCTCCACTTT
TRBV7-8,medium-sized,NA,TRBJ2-7,CASSLALSYEQYF,TGTGCCAGCAGCTTGGCCCTTTCCTACGAGCAGTACTTC
TRBV20-1,many,NA,TRBJ2-5,CSVVMSGQETQYF,TGCAGTGTAGTGATGAGCGGACAAGAGACCCAGTACTTC
TRBV6-6,many,TRBD2,TRBJ2-1,CASNSGGAGREQFF,TGTGCCAGCAATAGCGGGGGGGCCGGCCGTGAGCAGTTCTTC
TRBV6-5,many,NA,TRBJ1-2,CASSPGVGLGYTF,TGTGCCAGCAGTCCGGGTGTGGGATTGGGCTACACCTTC
TRBV13,few,NA,TRBJ1-4,CASSPRRSTNEKLFF,TGTGCCAGCAGCCCGAGGAGGTCAACTAATGAAAAACTGTTTTTT
TRBV5-6,many,NA,TRBJ1-3,CASSPGQRGGNTIYF,TGTGCCAGCAGCCCTGGGCAAAGGGGTGGAAACACCATATATTTT
TRBV6-2/TRBV6-3,many,TRBD2,TRBJ2-1,CASSPDSGGYNEQFF,TGTGCCAGCAGCCCAGATAGCGGGGGGTACAATGAGCAGTTCTTC
TRBV29-1,medium-sized,TRBD1,TRBJ1-2,CSVYTGTGDGYTF,TGCAGCGTCTACACCGGGACAGGGGATGGCTACACCTTC
TRBV11-2,medium-sized,NA,TRBJ2-1,CASRRGLTKNNEQFF,TGTGCCAGCAGACGCGGACTAACAAAAAACAATGAGCAGTTCTTC
TRBV4-1,many,NA,TRBJ2-3,CASSQVPAEDRRYF,TGCGCCAGCAGCCAAGTCCCTGCTGAGGACCGTCGGTATTTT
TRBV20-1,many,TRBD2,TRBJ2-2,CSARDPRGRPGELFF,TGCAGTGCTAGAGATCCTCGCGGGAGACCCGGGGAGCTGTTTTTT
TRBV29-1,many,TRBD2,TRBJ2-2,CSARSGGPTGELFF,TGCAGCGCAAGAAGCGGGGGACCTACCGGGGAGCTGTTTTTT
TRBV4-3,many,TRBD2,TRBJ2-4,CASSHGLAGGGAKNIQYF,TGCGCCAGCAGCCACGGACTAGCGGGGGGGGGGGCCAAAAACATTCAGTACTTC
TRBV10-3,many,NA,TRBJ2-5,CAISEGIETQYF,TGTGCCATCAGTGAGGGCATTGAGACCCAGTACTTC
TRBV4-3,medium-sized,NA,TRBJ2-5,CASSPGGAETQYF,TGCGCCAGCAGCCCTGGGGGGGCAGAGACCCAGTACTTC
TRBV5-1,many,NA,TRBJ2-3,CASSLGGQRDTQYF,TGCGCCAGCAGCCTCGGAGGGCAAAGAGATACGCAGTATTTT
TRBV10-2,many,NA,TRBJ1-5,CASSEILGDRTGNQPQHF,TGCGCCAGCAGTGAGATACTGGGGGATCGTACCGGCAATCAGCCCCAGCATTTT
TRBV28,many,NA,TRBJ1-2,CASSFGGLYGYTF,TGTGCCAGCAGTTTTGGGGGCTTGTATGGCTACACCTTC
TRBV29-1,many,NA,TRBJ2-1,CSVDTHNEQFF,TGCAGCGTTGACACCCACAATGAGCAGTTCTTC
TRBV7-2,many,NA,TRBJ2-1,CASSLRPYGQNYNEQFF,TGTGCCAGCAGCTTAAGGCCCTATGGGCAAAACTACAATGAGCAGTTCTTC
TRBV20-1,many,NA,TRBJ1-5,CSAGDEQPQHF,TGCAGTGCTGGGGACGAACAGCCCCAGCATTTT
TRBV10-3,many,NA,TRBJ2-3,CAISDPGFADTQYF,TGTGCCATCAGTGATCCGGGGTTCGCAGATACGCAGTATTTT
TRBV7-9,many,NA,TRBJ2-1,CASSADSFLYNEQFF,TGTGCCAGCAGCGCAGACAGTTTTTTATACAATGAGCAGTTCTTC
TRBV10-3,medium-sized,TRBD1,TRBJ2-5,CAISERDREETQYF,TGTGCCATCAGTGAGCGGGACAGGGAAGAGACCCAGTACTTC